One sample yielded the 20 T cell receptor beta chains listed below, sequenced in a study of T cell responses to AZD1222 COVID-19 vaccine. Method: immunoSEQ multiplex PCR; TCRdb's copy keeps in-frame clones and lacks some. The sample lists fewer than 120,000 clones, roughly nine tenths occurring once. This specimen consisted of peripheral blood, obtained on day 0 of AZD1222 vaccination. Receptors were obtained from an adult in good health.

This chain joins TRBV5-5 and TRBJ2-7, with 8 bases identical to TRBD1. This CDR3 region has 13 residues. Trimming removed 6 bases from V and 4 bases from J; junction bases left unmatched: 6. Germline V lookup: CDR1 SGHKS, CDR2 YYEKEE (reference sequence). The CDR3 loop is CASTRTGMYEQYF. Written as DNA, the CDR3 is TGTGCCAGCACCCGGACAGGGATGTACGAGCAGTACTTC. Combining the CDR3 with reference TRBV5-5 and TRBJ2-7 gives the whole variable domain DAGVTQSPTHLIKTRGQQVTLRCSPISGHKSVSWYQQVLGQGPQFIFQYYEKEERGRGNFPDRFSARQFPNYSSELNVNALLLGDSALYLCASTRTGMYEQYFGPGTRLTVT.

This clone was observed once. The chain has TRBV5-1 and TRBJ1-4; D not resolved. The V gene lost 4 bases and the J gene lost 3 bases, with 10 bases spanning the gap. Germline V gene lookup returns CDR1 SGHRS and CDR2 YFSETQ. The CDR3 covers 14 residues. In DNA form, the CDR3 reads TGCGCCAGCAGCCAAACGGTCGCTAATGAAAAACTGTTTTTT. It yields the protein CASSQTVANEKLFF.

This clone occurred once. The chain uses TRBV6-6 and TRBJ1-2; TRBD1 might be the D (5 bases). CDR1 is MNHNY and CDR2 is SVGAGI in the germline V gene (reference sequence). This CDR3 region has 14 residues. The V and J ends lost 5 bases and 7 bases respectively, with 17 bases between them. CDR3: CASSPRDPVGGYTF. In nucleotides, the CDR3 is TGTGCCAGCAGTCCCCGGGACCCGGTAGGTGGCTACACCTTC.

V gene TRBV24-1 combines with J gene TRBJ2-2, with a possible D match to TRBD1 (6 bases). V lost 7 bases and J 7 bases, leaving 15 bases between the germline ends. CDR1 is KGHDR and CDR2 is SFDVKD in the germline V gene. The CDR3 totals 14 residues. The CDR3 DNA sequence: TGTGCCACCAGCGCAGGGGTGAAAGTCGGGGAGCTGTTTTTT. It encodes CATSAGVKVGELFF.

The J gene is TRBJ1-6, the V gene TRBV5-4; 8 bases are a match to TRBD1. This CDR3 contains 14 residues. The V and J ends lost 4 bases and 9 bases, in that order; junction bases with no gene match: 6. The V gene's germline CDR1 is SGHNT and CDR2 YYREEE (reference sequence). CDR3 in amino acids: CASSPDRVTSPLHF. CDR3 sequence (DNA): TGTGCCAGCAGCCCGGACAGGGTAACTTCACCCCTCCACTTT.

CDR3 coding DNA: TGTGCCAGCAGCAAGCGACAGCGTACAGATACGCAGTATTTT. It encodes CASSKRQRTDTQYF. The chain joins TRBV21-1 to TRBJ2-3; the table assigns TRBD1, which was not confirmed against the DNA. TRBV21-1 is a recognized pseudogene. There are 14 residues in the CDR3.

This clone showed up just once. The rearrangement joins TRBV11-3 to TRBJ2-5; TRBD1 matches at 7 bases. This CDR3 has 14 residues. In germline, CDR1 is SGHNT, CDR2 YENEEA. The trim removed 5 bases at V and 4 bases at J, leaving 7 bases unmatched. As DNA, the CDR3 is TGTGCCAGCAGCGCAGGGGGACAGATAGAGACCCAGTACTTC. Its translation: CASSAGGQIETQYF.

The rearrangement links TRBV28 to TRBJ2-2; 10 positions agree with TRBD1. Germline CDR1 reads MDHEN; CDR2 reads SYDVKM. Trimming cost V 9 bases and J 7 bases; bases outside gene matches: 5. The CDR3 is 13 residues long. The CDR3, as DNA: TGTGCCAGTTGGACAGGGGGGAACGGGGAGCTGTTTTTT. This translates into CASWTGGNGELFF.

This clone was recorded once. The chain links TRBV7-2 to TRBJ1-2; the D is unclear. Trimming left V 7 bases short and J 4 bases short, with 19 bases between. Germline V gene lookup returns CDR1 SGHTA and CDR2 FQGNSA. The CDR3 is 15 amino acids. This CDR3 reads CASTRLGLGSYGYTF. Here the CDR3 DNA reads TGTGCCAGCACCCGTCTTGGACTAGGCAGCTATGGCTACACCTTC.

V is TRBV19 and J is TRBJ1-5, with D possibly being TRBD1 (5 bases). The CDR3 length is 16 residues. V was clipped by 5 bases and J by 4 bases, with 18 bases between them. Germline CDR1 and CDR2: LNHDA and SQIVND (reference sequence). The DNA of the CDR3 is TGTGCCAGTAGTTTCCGGGGGAGACGGTCGAATCAGCCCCAGCATTTT. Its translation: CASSFRGRRSNQPQHF.

The chain recombines TRBV7-3 with TRBJ2-7; 8 positions match TRBD2. Germline assignment: CDR1 SGHTA and CDR2 FQGTGA. V shed 5 bases and J 6 bases; nucleotides not matched to a gene: 3. The CDR3 sequence is 12 residues long. The CDR3 sequence: CASSVGRGEQYF. CDR3 DNA: TGTGCCAGCAGCGTCGGGAGGGGCGAGCAGTACTTC.

The chain joins TRBV6-5 to TRBJ2-5; no clear D gene. The CDR3 is 14 amino acids. V lost 2 bases and J 5 bases, leaving 12 bases between the germline ends. Germline V gene data show CDR1 as MNHEY and CDR2 as SVGAGI. The CDR3 here is CASSYGRARETQYF. Here the CDR3 DNA reads TGTGCCAGCAGTTACGGACGAGCCCGGGAGACCCAGTACTTC.

J is TRBJ2-7 and V is TRBV28; 11 bases are shared with TRBD2. The V and J ends lost 5 bases and 4 bases, in that order; junction bases with no gene match: 13. The CDR3 spans 17 residues. The V gene's germline CDR1 is MDHEN and CDR2 SYDVKM. The CDR3 DNA is TGTGCCAGCAGTCTCTCTCTGACTAGCGGGATGCGGTACGAGCAGTACTTC. Residues: CASSLSLTSGMRYEQYF.

This chain joins TRBV18 and TRBJ1-3, with TRBD1 matching 7 bases. Germline CDR1 reads KGHSH; CDR2 reads LQKENI. V gave up 5 bases and J gave up 1 base; unmatched junction bases: 8. The CDR3 has 16 amino acids. CDR3 region: CASSNLGQLSGNTIYF. CDR3 DNA sequence: TGTGCCAGCTCAAACCTGGGACAGCTATCTGGAAACACCATATATTTT.

This clone was seen just once. This chain uses TRBV2 with TRBJ2-7, with D possibly TRBD1 on 5 matching bases. V lost 1 base and J 1 base, leaving 8 bases between the germline ends. CDR3 length equals 14 residues. Per the germline V gene, CDR1 is SNHLY and CDR2 is FYNNEI. CDR3 loop: CASSEETVSYEQYF. CDR3 in DNA: TGTGCCAGCAGTGAAGAGACAGTTTCCTACGAGCAGTACTTC.

The gene calls are TRBV28 and TRBJ2-4; a weak D match, TRBD2 (6 bases). Germline CDR1 is MDHEN and CDR2 is SYDVKM. Trimming removed 3 bases at V and 2 bases at J, with 20 bases between. CDR3 length: 18 residues. The DNA for the CDR3 is TGTGCCAGCAGTTTGGAGGGTAGACTTTTGTTCCCCAAAAACATTCAGTACTTC. The encoded protein is CASSLEGRLLFPKNIQYF.

The CDR3 nucleotides read TGCGCCAGCAGCCAGCGACAGGGGACGCGCACTGAAGCTTTCTTT. It is translated as CASSQRQGTRTEAFF. The chain joins TRBV5-1 to TRBJ1-1, with 8 bases that match TRBD1. The CDR3 covers 15 residues. Germline V gene lookup returns CDR1 SGHRS and CDR2 YFSETQ. V was clipped by 4 bases and J by 4 bases; unmatched bases: 9.

This clone was detected once. This sequence joins TRBV28 and TRBJ1-2; TRBD1 might be the D (6 bases). Germline assignment: CDR1 MDHEN and CDR2 SYDVKM. Between the trimmed V and J ends, which lost 6 bases and 3 bases, there was a span of 23 bases. CDR3 length: 17 amino acids. The CDR3 loop reads CASRPPIPGQGYYGYTF. CDR3 nucleotide sequence: TGTGCCAGCAGACCTCCTATACCGGGACAAGGATACTATGGCTACACCTTC.

Ten or more counts support this clone. The chain is built from TRBV28 and TRBJ1-1, with no clear D. The CDR3 covers 22 residues. Germline V CDR1 and CDR2: MDHEN, SYDVKM. V lost 5 bases, J lost 1 base, and 35 bases lay in between. The chain's CDR3 is CASSPRVGDVTFATHGNTEAFF. For the CDR3, the DNA is TGTGCCAGCAGTCCTCGCGTTGGAGACGTTACATTTGCCACCCATGGGAACACTGAAGCTTTCTTT.

The chain uses TRBV4-3 and TRBJ1-2; maybe TRBD1 (6 bases). The CDR3 covers 18 residues. V lost 0 bases to trimming and J lost 4 bases, with 21 bases between them. Germline V gene sequence: CDR1 LGHNA, CDR2 YSLEER. CDR3 DNA: TGCGCCAGCAGCCAAGACTCACGGGGACACGGTTCCTTCTATGGCTACACCTTC. This translates into CASSQDSRGHGSFYGYTF.